This T cell receptor beta chain was identified during a study of T cell responses to AZD1222 COVID-19 vaccine. As to this clone: The antigen remains undetermined.

Between the trimmed V and J ends, which lost 4 bases and 1 base, there was a span of 10 bases. The CDR3 is made up of 14 amino acids. Germline loops: CDR1 MGHDK, CDR2 SYGVNS. Study results and limitations: Researchers took repertoire samples only after the peak T cell response had come. The CD4 TCRs associated with vaccination extended across spike and predominated at 160-218 and 743-854. White British donors predominated, females outnumbered males, and clonal diversity was possibly underestimated.

Assay: immunoSEQ multiplex PCR; the TCRdb copy retains only in-frame clones and omits some. This sample yields 120,000 or so clones, of which 75% to 95% are seen a single time; 7.2% belongs to the top ten. The V gene is TRBV25-1, the J gene TRBJ2-5, with D tentatively TRBD1 or TRBD2 (5 bases each). This sample comprised peripheral blood, obtained on day 0 of AZD1222 vaccination. The sequence was obtained from an adult in good health. CDR3 residues: CASSGVGGQETQYF. The CDR3 DNA reads TGTGCCAGCAGTGGGGTTGGGGGCCAAGAGACCCAGTACTTC. The whole variable domain, filled in from reference TRBV25-1 and TRBJ2-5, reads EADIYQTPRYLVIGTGKKITLECSQTMGHDKMYWYQQDPGMELHLIHYSYGVNSTEKGDLSSESTVSRIRTEHFPLTLESARPSHTSQYLCASSGVGGQETQYFGPGTRLLVL.